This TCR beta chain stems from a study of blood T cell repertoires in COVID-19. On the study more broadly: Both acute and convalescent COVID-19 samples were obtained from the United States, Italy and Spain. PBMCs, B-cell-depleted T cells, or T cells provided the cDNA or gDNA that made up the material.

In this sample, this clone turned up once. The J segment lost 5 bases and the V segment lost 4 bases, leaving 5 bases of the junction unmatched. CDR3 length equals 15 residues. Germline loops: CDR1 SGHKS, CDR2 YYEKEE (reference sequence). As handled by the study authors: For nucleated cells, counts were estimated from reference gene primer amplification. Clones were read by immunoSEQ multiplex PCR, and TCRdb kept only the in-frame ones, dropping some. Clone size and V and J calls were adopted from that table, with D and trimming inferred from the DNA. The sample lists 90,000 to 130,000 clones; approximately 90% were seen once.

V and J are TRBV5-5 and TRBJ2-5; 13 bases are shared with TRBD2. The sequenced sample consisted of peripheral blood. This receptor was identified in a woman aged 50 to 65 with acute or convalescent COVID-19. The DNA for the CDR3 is TGTGCCAGCAGCCCTGGACTAGCGGGAGATGAGACCCAGTACTTC. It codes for CASSPGLAGDETQYF.